The entry that follows covers one T cell receptor beta chain sequence. Using its own MiXCR run on the PCR reads, TCRdb lists one record per CDR3 protein. This table holds approximately 77,000 distinct CDR3 sequences, about 49% found once. The record originates from a study of CDR3 diversity in severe acne. V was clipped by 1 base and J by 4 bases; unmatched bases: 6. Germline V CDR1 and CDR2: MNHEY, SVGAGI. There are 15 residues in the CDR3. The clonotype originates from a male donor with severe acne vulgaris. The genes are TRBV6-5 and TRBJ1-1, with 7 bases identical to TRBD1. Sequenced input: blood. CDR3 loop: CASSYWGQPSTEAFF. For the CDR3, the DNA is TGTGCCAGCAGTTACTGGGGACAGCCGAGCACTGAAGCTTTCTTT.